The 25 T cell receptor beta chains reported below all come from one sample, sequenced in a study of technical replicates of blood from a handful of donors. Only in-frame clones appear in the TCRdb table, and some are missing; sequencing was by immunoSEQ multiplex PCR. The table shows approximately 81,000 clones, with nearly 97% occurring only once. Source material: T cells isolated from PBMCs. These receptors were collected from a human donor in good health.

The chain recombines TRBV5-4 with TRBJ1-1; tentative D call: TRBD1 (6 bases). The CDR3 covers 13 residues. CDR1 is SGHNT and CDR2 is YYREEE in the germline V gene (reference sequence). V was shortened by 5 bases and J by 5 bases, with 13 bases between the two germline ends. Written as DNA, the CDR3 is TGTGCCAGCAGGACTACAGGGAAGACTGAAGCTTTCTTT. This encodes CASRTTGKTEAFF.

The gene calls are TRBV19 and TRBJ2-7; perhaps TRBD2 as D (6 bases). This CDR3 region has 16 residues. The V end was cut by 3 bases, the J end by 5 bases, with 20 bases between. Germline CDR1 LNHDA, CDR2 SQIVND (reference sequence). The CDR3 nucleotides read TGTGCCAGTAGTATCCTCTATTCGGGAGTAAGACACGAGCAGTACTTC. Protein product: CASSILYSGVRHEQYF.

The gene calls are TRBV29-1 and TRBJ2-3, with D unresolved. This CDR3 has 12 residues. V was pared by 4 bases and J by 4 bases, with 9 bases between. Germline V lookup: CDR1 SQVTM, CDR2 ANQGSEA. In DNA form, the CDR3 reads TGCAGCGTTGCGCAGTCCTCAGATACGCAGTATTTT. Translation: CSVAQSSDTQYF.

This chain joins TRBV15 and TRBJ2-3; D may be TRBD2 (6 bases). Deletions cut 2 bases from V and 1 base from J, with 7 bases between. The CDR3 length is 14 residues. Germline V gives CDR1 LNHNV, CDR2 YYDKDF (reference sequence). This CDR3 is CATSRSGRTDTQYF. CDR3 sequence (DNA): TGTGCCACCAGCAGAAGCGGGCGCACAGATACGCAGTATTTT.

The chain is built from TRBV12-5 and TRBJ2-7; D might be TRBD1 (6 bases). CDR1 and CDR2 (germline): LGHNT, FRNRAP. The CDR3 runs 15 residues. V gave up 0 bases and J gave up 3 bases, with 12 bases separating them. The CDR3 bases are TGTGCTAGTGGTTTGGTACAGGGTAGGGGCTACGAGCAGTACTTC. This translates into CASGLVQGRGYEQYF.

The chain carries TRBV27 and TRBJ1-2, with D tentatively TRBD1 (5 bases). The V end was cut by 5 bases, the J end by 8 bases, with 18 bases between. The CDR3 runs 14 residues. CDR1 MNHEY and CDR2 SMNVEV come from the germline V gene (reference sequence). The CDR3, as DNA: TGTGCCAGCAGTGCCTATAGGGACTCGGGAGGCTACACCTTC. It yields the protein CASSAYRDSGGYTF.

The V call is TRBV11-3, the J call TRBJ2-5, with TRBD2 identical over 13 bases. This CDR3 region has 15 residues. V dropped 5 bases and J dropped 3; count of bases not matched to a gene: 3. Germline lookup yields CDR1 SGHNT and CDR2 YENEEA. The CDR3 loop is CASSKGTSGEETQYF. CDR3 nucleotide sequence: TGTGCCAGCAGCAAAGGGACTAGCGGGGAAGAGACCCAGTACTTC.

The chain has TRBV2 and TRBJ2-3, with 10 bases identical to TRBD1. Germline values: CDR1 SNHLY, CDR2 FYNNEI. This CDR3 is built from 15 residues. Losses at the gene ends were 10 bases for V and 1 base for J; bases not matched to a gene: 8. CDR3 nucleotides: TGTGCCACCGACCCTGGGACAGGGGGCACAGATACGCAGTATTTT. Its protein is CATDPGTGGTDTQYF.

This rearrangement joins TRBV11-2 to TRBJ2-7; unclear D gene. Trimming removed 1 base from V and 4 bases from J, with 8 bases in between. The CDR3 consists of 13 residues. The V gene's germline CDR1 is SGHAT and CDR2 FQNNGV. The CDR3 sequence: CASSLAPHYEQYF. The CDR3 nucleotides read TGTGCCAGCAGCTTAGCTCCACATTACGAGCAGTACTTC.

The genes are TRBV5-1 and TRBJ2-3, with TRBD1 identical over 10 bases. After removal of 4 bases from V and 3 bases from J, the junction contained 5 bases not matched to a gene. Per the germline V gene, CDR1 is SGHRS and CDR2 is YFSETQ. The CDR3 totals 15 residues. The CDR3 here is CASSLRQGATDTQYF. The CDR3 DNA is TGCGCCAGCAGCCTTCGACAGGGGGCAACAGATACGCAGTATTTT.

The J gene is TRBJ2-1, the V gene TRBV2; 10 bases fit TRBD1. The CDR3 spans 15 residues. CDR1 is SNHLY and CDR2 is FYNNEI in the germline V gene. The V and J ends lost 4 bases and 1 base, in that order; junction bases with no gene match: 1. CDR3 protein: CASSADRGSYNEQFF. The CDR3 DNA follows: TGTGCCAGCAGTGCGGACAGGGGGTCCTACAATGAGCAGTTCTTC.

The CDR3 reads CSVEEEAFSYEQYF. CDR3 nucleotides: TGCAGCGTTGAAGAGGAGGCATTCTCCTACGAGCAGTACTTC. The chain recombines TRBV29-1 with TRBJ2-7; weak D call: TRBD2 (5 bases). Trimming shortened V by 0 bases and J by 0 bases, and 9 bases separated the two germline ends. Germline V gene data show CDR1 as SQVTM and CDR2 as ANQGSEA. The CDR3 contains 14 residues.

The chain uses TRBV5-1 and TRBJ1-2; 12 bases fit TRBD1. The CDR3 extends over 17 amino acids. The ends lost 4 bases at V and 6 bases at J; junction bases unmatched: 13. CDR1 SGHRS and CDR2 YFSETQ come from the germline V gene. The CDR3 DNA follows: TGCGCCAGCAGCAAACCGGGACAGGGGGCGCAAGTAGATGGCTACACCTTC. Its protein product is CASSKPGQGAQVDGYTF.

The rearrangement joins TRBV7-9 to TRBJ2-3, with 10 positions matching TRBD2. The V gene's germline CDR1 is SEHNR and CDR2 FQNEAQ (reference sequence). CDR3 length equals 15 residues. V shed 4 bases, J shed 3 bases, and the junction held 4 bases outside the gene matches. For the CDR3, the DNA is TGTGCCAGCAGCTCTAGCGGGAGAGGGACAGATACGCAGTATTTT. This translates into CASSSSGRGTDTQYF.

The CDR3 reads CASSLGDPAYEQYF. The CDR3 DNA sequence: TGTGCCAGCAGTTTAGGAGACCCCGCCTACGAGCAGTACTTC. The chain carries TRBV28 and TRBJ2-7; D unclear. The V end was cut by 2 bases, the J end by 2 bases, with 10 bases between. Germline CDR1 reads MDHEN; CDR2 reads SYDVKM. CDR3 length: 14 amino acids.

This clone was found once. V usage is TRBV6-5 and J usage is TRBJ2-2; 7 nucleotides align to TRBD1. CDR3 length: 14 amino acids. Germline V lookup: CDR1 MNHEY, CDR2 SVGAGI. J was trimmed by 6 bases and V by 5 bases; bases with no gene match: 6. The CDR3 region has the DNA TGTGCCAGCAGTCCGACAGGGTCCCCCGGGGAGCTGTTTTTT. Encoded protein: CASSPTGSPGELFF.

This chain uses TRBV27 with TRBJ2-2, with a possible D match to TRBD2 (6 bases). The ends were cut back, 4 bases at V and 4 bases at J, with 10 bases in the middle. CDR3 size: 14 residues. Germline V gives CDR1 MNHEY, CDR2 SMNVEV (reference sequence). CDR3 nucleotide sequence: TGTGCCAGCAGTTACGGGGGTACCACCGGGGAGCTGTTTTTT. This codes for CASSYGGTTGELFF.

This chain's CDR3 is CASSEGRRGLSNQPQHF. In DNA, the CDR3 is TGTGCCAGCAGCGAAGGGCGCAGGGGGCTGAGCAATCAGCCCCAGCATTTT. This sequence joins TRBV7-8 and TRBJ1-5, with 8 bases fitting TRBD1. V lost 5 bases and J lost 1; bases outside the gene matches: 10. Looked up from germline, CDR1 is SGHVS and CDR2 is FQNEAQ. The CDR3 has 17 amino acids.

CDR3 nucleotides: TGTGCCAGCAGCTTAGGAAGGGGGGAGACCCAGTACTTC. It specifies CASSLGRGETQYF. This chain uses TRBV7-2 with TRBJ2-5, with D tentatively TRBD1 (6 bases). The length of the CDR3 is 13 residues. Germline V gene data show CDR1 as SGHTA and CDR2 as FQGNSA. V was trimmed by 1 base and J by 5 bases, leaving 8 bases between them.

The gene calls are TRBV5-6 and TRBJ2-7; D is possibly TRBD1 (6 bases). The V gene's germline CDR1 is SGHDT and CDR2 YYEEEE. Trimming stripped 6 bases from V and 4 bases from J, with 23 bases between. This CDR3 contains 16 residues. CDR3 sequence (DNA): TGTGCCAGCACAAAAGAGGGGGACGGTCGAGGGTACGAGCAGTACTTC. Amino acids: CASTKEGDGRGYEQYF.

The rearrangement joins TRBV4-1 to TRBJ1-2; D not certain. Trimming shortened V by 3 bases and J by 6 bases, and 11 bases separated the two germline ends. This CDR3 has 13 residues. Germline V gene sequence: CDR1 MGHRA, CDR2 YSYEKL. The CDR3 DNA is TGCGCCAGCAGCCATCCCAGGTCTAATGGCTACACCTTC. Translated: CASSHPRSNGYTF.

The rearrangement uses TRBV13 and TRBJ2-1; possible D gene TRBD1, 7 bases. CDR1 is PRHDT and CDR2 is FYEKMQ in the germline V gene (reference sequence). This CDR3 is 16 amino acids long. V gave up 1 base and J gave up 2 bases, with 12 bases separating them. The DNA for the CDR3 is TGTGCCAGCAGCTTAGATGGAGGGGGCGCCTACAATGAGCAGTTCTTC. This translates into CASSLDGGGAYNEQFF.

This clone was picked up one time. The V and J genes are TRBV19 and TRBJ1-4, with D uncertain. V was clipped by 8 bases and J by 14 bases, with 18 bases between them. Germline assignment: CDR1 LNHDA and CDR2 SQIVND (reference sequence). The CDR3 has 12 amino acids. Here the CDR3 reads CASGTQFRGLFF. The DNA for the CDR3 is TGTGCCAGTGGCACCCAGTTCCGAGGGCTGTTTTTT.

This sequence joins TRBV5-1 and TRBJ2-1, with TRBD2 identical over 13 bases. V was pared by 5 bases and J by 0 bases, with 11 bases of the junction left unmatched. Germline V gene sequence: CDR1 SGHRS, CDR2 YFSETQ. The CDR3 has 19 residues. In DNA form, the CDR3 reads TGCGCCAGCAGAGCTACGGGACTAGCGGGATCAAGCTCCTACAATGAGCAGTTCTTC. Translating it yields CASRATGLAGSSSYNEQFF. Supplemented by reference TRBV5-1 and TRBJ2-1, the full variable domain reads KAGVTQTPRYLIKTRGQQVTLSCSPISGHRSVSWYQQTPGQGLQFLFEYFSETQRNKGNFPGRFSGRQFSNSRSEMNVSTLELGDSALYLCASRATGLAGSSSYNEQFFGPGTRLTVL.

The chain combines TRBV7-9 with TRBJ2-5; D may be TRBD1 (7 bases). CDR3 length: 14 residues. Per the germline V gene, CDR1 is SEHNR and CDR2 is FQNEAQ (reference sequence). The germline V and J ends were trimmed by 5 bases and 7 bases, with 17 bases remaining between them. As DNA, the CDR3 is TGTGCCAGCAGCCCACAGGGGAGGAGACCGACCCAGTACTTC. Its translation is CASSPQGRRPTQYF.